The entry below describes one TCR beta chain. Its antigen is unknown. Nothing much larger sits one base from this clone, and base qualities are not available. The immunoSEQ assay was applied to genomic DNA for TCRB CDR3 sequencing. From the authors' description of their analysis: Only a few patient CD8+ clones larger than 1% matched published virus-specific TCRB sequences when compared against them. Analyses were restricted to productive TCRB rearrangements. Clonality was calculated as a Shannon entropy-based productive clonality index, and a clone was defined by a unique TCRB CDR3 sequence. The template counts of each clone relative to the total templates per sample were used to calculate repertoire overlap between two samples. Flow cytometry-measured V-gene usage correlated with V-gene usage from TCRB sequencing, with a Spearman r of 0.61. TCRdb took over this immuneACCESS table, retaining in-frame rearrangements with V and J assigned. Such tables are incomplete; in checked studies, under half of the missing clones stem from an unresolved V gene, and the remainder is unexplained. From that table come the V and J calls and clone size; the DNA was used to work out D and trimming. The sample table contains 13,000 to 15,000 clones; only one count was recorded for about three quarters of them. The top ten hold around 9.3% of the sample.

These data originate in a study of somatic mutations in cytotoxic T cells in rheumatoid arthritis (dated by TCRdb to the late 2010s). Background on the whole study: Before any treatment started and right after they were diagnosed, patients gave peripheral blood samples (around 30 ml EDTA). A FACSAria II or Sony SH800 was used to flow-sort some V beta antibody-stained T-cell populations at nearly 100% purity, and TCRB sequencing was also done on sorted V beta1+ cells. To characterize clonality, the study used TCRB deep sequencing while asking whether somatic mutations are carried by expanded CD8+ T-cell clones in newly diagnosed, untreated rheumatoid arthritis. TCRB deep sequencing was performed for approximately 61 rheumatoid arthritis patients and more than 15 healthy controls. Median age was essentially the same in the patient group and the control group.

On an AutoMACS, CD4+ and CD8+ cells were isolated via positive magnetic bead selection, and their purity was verified by flow cytometry. After a first flow cytometry screen using a TCR V beta antibody panel, clonal expansions were characterized through TCRB deep sequencing of sorted CD8+ fractions. Isolation of peripheral blood mononuclear cells was done through Ficoll-Paque PLUS density gradient separation. Nucleospin Tissue or Tissue XS kits were used to extract DNA from CD4-enriched, CD8-enriched or PBMC samples, and a Qubit 2.0 fluorometer was used for quantification. The cysteine opens and the phenylalanine closes a CDR3 of 16 amino acids. Only the CDR3 DNA stays, 48 bases, in frame from base 1. V is shortened by 2 bases, J by 0 bases, and the region joining them spans 11 bases. Via the germline V gene, CDR1 is MNHNS and CDR2 SASEGT. Findings and caveats that apply to the study as a whole: The largest CD8+ clone made up more than 20% of CD8+ cells in about an eighth of the 65 patients, and blood and synovial fluid shared several identical CD8+ TCRB sequences. The slight underrepresentation of TRBV07 in patients was not corrected for multiple comparisons. It was unknown which antigens the expanded CD8+ clones targeted, and their absence from virus-specific databases did not exclude viral specificity. Rheumatoid arthritis patients and age-matched healthy controls did not significantly differ in CD8+ T-cell clonality. An increase of CD8+ clonality with age was seen in patients (Spearman r ~ 0.47) but not in healthy controls.

This clonotype was sampled from an adult with rheumatoid arthritis. The chain uses TRBV6-1 and TRBJ1-5, and the D gene may be TRBD1, 6 bases matching. Sequencing was carried out using CD8+ T cells sorted from blood. The DNA sequence is given as TGTGCCAGCAGTGAACCGGACAGCTATAGCAATCAGCCCCAGCATTTT. Its protein reads: CASSEPDSYSNQPQHF.